Described below is a single TCR beta chain sequence and its context. The antigen remains unidentified. The method was immunoSEQ multiplex PCR; TCRdb's version includes in-frame clones alone and lacks a portion of them. The sample lists over 25,000 clones, over 55% seen once, with over 2.5% in the top ten. This CDR3 contains 18 residues. The V segment lost 1 base and the J segment 6 bases; nucleotides outside the gene matches: 13. CDR1 is SGHRS, CDR2 YFSETQ, per germline. The sample originates from a study of PD-1 blockade in classical Hodgkin lymphoma. In the study overall: Patients received nivolumab 3 mg/kg intravenously every 2 weeks.

The study's findings and limits: Partial responders and progressors had significantly lower baseline TCR diversity. There remain no defined causes for the repertoire differences, which possibly reflect disease activity or prior therapy. Newly diagnosed patients were reported to exhibit reduced baseline TCR diversity relative to healthy donors.

All patients relapsed after autologous stem cell transplantation, and brentuximab vedotin exposure varied. The source of this sequence is a human donor with classical Hodgkin lymphoma. The input for sequencing was peripheral blood mononuclear cells (PBMCs), taken before the second cycle of nivolumab. The chain combines TRBV5-1 with TRBJ2-2; TRBD2 aligns across 9 bases. CDR3 sequence (DNA): TGCGCCAGCAGCTTGTTGTCCAGCGGGGGGTCTCTCGCCGGGGAGCTGTTTTTT. Its protein is CASSLLSSGGSLAGELFF.